This TCR beta chain was recorded in a study of CD8+ T cells in alopecia areata. Regarding the study as a whole: Scalp clonality dropped significantly under tofacitinib, as did expanded CD8+ top-100 clones.

RNA extraction was followed by reverse transcription into cDNA, which acted as the sequencing template. Sequencing used immunoSEQ multiplex PCR; TCRdb keeps in-frame clones, though not all of them. This sample has a few hundred thousand clones, with around two fifths found just once. The CDR3 consists of 16 residues. Per the germline V gene, CDR1 is GTSNPN and CDR2 is SVGIG (reference sequence). V shed 0 bases, J shed 4 bases, and the junction held 11 bases outside the gene matches. As concerns this clone: As yet, its antigen is unknown.

Described treatment: oral pan-JAK inhibitor, 5-10 mg twice daily. This clonotype originated in a human donor with alopecia areata. The sample consisted of CD4+ T cells sorted from blood, taken around week 30, from a patient treated with tofacitinib. The rearrangement joins TRBV30 to TRBJ1-2, with TRBD1 matching over 7 bases. DNA of the CDR3: TGTGCCTGGAGTGTACTGGGACAGTTTATTGTCTATGGCTACACCTTC. Protein product: CAWSVLGQFIVYGYTF.